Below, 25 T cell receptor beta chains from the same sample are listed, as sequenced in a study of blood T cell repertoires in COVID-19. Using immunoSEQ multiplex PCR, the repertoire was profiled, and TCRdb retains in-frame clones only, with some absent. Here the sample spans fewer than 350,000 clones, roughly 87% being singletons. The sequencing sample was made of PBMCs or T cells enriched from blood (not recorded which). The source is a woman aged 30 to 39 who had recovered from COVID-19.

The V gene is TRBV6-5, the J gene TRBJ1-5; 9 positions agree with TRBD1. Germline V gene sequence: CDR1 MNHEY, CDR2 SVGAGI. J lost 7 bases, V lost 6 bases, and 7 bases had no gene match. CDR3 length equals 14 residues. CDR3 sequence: CASRPGTGWQPQHF. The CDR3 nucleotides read TGTGCCAGCAGACCCGGGACAGGGTGGCAGCCCCAGCATTTT.

CDR3 sequence reads: CASSWYRETNTEAFF. CDR3 bases: TGTGCCAGCAGCTGGTATCGGGAGACCAACACTGAAGCTTTCTTT. The V and J genes are TRBV7-9 and TRBJ1-1; D gene ambiguous. CDR1 is SEHNR, CDR2 FQNEAQ, per germline (reference sequence). Trimming removed 4 bases at V and 2 bases at J, with 14 bases between. The CDR3 length is 15 residues.

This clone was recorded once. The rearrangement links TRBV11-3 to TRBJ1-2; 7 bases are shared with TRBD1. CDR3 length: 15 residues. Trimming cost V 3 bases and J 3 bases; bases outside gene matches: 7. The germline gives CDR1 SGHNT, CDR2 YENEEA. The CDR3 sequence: CASSLPGQEYYGYTF. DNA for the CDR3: TGTGCCAGCAGCTTGCCCGGACAGGAATACTATGGCTACACCTTC. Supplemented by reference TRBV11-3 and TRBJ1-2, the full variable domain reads EAGVVQSPRYKIIEKKQPVAFWCNPISGHNTLYWYLQNLGQGPELLIRYENEEAVDDSQLPKDRFSAERLKGVDSTLKIQPAELGDSAVYLCASSLPGQEYYGYTFGSGTRLTVV.

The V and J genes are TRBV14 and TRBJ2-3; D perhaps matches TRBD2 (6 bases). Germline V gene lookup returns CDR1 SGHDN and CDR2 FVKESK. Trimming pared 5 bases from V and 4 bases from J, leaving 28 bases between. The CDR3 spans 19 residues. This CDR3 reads CASSSIGEGPGDRADTQYF. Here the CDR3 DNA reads TGTGCCAGCAGCTCAATCGGAGAGGGTCCGGGAGATCGGGCAGATACGCAGTATTTT.

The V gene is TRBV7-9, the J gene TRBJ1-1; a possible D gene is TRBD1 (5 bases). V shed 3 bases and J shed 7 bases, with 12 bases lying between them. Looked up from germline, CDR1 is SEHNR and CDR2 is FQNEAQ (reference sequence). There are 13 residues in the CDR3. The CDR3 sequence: CASSFSGAIEAFF. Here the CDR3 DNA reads TGTGCCAGCAGCTTTAGTGGGGCCATTGAAGCTTTCTTT.

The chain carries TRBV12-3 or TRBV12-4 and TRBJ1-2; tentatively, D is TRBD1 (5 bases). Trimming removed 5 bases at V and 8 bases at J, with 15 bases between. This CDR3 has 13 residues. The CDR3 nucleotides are TGTGCCAGCAGTCCGTTCGCAGGGTTCGGCTACACCTTC. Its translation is CASSPFAGFGYTF.

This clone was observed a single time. The DNA for the CDR3 is TGTGCCAGTAGTAGAGTCGACAATGAGCAGTTCTTC. Amino acids: CASSRVDNEQFF. The chain uses TRBV19 and TRBJ2-1; the D is unclear. The CDR3 length is 12 residues. Trimming shortened V by 4 bases and J by 5 bases, and 6 bases separated the two germline ends. Germline values: CDR1 LNHDA, CDR2 SQIVND (reference sequence). Variable domain in full (rest from reference TRBV19 and TRBJ2-1): DGGITQSPKYLFRKEGQNVTLSCEQNLNHDAMYWYRQDPGQGLRLIYYSQIVNDFQKGDIAEGYSVSREKKESFPLTVTSAQKNPTAFYLCASSRVDNEQFFGPGTRLTVL.

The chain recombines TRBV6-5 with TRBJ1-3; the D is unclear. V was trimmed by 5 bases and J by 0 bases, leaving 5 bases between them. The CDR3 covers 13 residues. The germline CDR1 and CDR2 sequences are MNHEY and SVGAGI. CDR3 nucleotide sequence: TGTGCCAGCAGTCTATACTCTGGAAACACCATATATTTT. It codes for CASSLYSGNTIYF.

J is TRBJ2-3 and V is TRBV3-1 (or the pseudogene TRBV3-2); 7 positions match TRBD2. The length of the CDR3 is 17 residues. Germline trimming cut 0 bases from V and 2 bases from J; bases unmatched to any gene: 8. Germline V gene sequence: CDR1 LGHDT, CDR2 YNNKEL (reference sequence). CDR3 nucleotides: TGTGCCAGCAGCCAAGACCCCAGCGGGACCTCCACAGATACGCAGTATTTT. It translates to CASSQDPSGTSTDTQYF.

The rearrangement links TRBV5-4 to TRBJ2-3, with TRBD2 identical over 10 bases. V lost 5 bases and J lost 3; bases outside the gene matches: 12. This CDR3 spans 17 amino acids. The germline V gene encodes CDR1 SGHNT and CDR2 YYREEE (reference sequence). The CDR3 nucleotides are TGTGCCAGCAGACGGGAGCGGGGGGGTGCCACGACAGATACGCAGTATTTT. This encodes CASRRERGGATTDTQYF.

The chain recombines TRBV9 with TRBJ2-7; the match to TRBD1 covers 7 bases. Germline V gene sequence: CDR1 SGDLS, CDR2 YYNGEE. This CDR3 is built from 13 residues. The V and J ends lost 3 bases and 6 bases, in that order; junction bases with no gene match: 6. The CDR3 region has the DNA TGTGCCAGCAGCGAGGGGGCCACCTCCGAGCAGTACTTC. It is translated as CASSEGATSEQYF.

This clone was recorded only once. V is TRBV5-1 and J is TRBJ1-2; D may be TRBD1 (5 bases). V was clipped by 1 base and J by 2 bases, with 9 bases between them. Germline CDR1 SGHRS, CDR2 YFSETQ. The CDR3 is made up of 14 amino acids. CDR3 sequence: CASSLQGRNYGYTF. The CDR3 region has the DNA TGCGCCAGCAGCTTGCAGGGCAGGAACTATGGCTACACCTTC.

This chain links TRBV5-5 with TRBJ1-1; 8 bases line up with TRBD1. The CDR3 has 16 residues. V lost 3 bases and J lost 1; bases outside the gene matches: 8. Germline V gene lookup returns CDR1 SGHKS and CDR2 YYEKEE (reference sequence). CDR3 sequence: CASSSVPGTGNTEAFF. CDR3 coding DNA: TGTGCCAGCAGCTCTGTACCCGGGACAGGGAACACTGAAGCTTTCTTT.

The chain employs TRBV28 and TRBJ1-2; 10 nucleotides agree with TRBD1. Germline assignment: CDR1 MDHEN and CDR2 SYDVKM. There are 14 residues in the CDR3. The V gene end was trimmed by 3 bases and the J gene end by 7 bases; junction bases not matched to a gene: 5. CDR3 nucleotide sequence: TGTGCCAGCAGTTTGCGTAGACAGGGGGCTGGCTACACCTTC. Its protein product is CASSLRRQGAGYTF.

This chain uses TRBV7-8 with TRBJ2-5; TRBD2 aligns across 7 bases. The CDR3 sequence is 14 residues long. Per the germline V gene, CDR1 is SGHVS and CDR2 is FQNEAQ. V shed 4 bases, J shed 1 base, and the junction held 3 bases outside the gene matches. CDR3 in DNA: TGTGCCAGCAGCTATCTAGCGGTCCAAGAGACCCAGTACTTC. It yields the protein CASSYLAVQETQYF.

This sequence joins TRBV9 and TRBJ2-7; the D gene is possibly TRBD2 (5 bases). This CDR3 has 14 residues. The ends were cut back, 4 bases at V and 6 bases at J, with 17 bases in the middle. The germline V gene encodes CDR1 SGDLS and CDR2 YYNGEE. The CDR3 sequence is CASSPQRTPGEQYF. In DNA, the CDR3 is TGTGCCAGCAGCCCCCAGCGGACTCCGGGCGAGCAGTACTTC.

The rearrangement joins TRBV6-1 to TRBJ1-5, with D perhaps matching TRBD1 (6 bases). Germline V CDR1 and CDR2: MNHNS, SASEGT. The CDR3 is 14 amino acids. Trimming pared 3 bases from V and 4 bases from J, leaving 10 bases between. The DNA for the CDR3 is TGTGCCAGCAGTGATCTGGGGGCAAATCAGCCCCAGCATTTT. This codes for CASSDLGANQPQHF.

The CDR3 DNA sequence: TGTGCCAGCAGCGTCCAGGGGGGAGTCACTGAAGCTTTCTTT. This encodes CASSVQGGVTEAFF. The J gene is TRBJ1-1, the V gene TRBV9; 7 bases are shared with TRBD1. Germline V gene sequence: CDR1 SGDLS, CDR2 YYNGEE. This CDR3 has 14 amino acids. Trimming took 2 bases from V and 4 from J; bases not matched to a gene: 5.

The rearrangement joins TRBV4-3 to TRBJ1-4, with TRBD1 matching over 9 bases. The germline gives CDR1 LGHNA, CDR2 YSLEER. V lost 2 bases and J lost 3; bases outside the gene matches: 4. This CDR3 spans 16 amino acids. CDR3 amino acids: CASSQTRQGANEKLFF. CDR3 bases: TGCGCCAGCAGCCAAACCCGACAGGGGGCTAATGAAAAACTGTTTTTT.

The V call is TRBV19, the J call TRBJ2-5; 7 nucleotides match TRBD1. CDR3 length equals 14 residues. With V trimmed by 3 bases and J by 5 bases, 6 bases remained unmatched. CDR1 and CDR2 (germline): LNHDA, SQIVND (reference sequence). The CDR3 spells CASSIGDRVETQYF. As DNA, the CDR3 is TGTGCCAGTAGTATTGGAGACAGGGTGGAGACCCAGTACTTC.

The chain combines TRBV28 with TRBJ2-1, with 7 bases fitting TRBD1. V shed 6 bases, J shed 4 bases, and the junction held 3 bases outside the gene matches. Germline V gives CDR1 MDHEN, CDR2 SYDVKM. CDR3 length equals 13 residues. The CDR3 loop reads CASRVTGYNEQFF. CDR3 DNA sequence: TGTGCCAGCAGAGTGACAGGGTACAATGAGCAGTTCTTC.

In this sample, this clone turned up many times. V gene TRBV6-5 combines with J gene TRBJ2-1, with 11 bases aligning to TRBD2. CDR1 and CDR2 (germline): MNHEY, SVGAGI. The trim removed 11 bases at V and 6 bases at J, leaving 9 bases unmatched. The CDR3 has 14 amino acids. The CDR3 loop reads CAATSGSGINEQFF. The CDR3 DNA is TGTGCCGCAACTAGCGGGAGTGGGATCAATGAGCAGTTCTTC.

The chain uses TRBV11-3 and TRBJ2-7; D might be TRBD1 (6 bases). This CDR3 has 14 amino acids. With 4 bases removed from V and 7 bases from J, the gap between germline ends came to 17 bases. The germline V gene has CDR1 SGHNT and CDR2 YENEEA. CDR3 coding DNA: TGTGCCAGCAGCTCTCAGGGGATAGGAGAAGAGCAGTACTTC. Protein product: CASSSQGIGEEQYF.

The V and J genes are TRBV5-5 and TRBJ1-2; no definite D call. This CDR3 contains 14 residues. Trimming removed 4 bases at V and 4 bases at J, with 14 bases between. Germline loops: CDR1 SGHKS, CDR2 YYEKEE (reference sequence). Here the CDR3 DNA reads TGTGCCAGCAGCAAGGAGGGAGCCTCCTATGGCTACACCTTC. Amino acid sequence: CASSKEGASYGYTF.

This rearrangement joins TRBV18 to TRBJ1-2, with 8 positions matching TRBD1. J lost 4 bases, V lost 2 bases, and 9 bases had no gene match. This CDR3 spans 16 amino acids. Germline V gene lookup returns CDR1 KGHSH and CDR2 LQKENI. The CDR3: CASSPLAGGEFYGYTF. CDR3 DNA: TGTGCCAGCTCACCATTGGCAGGGGGCGAATTCTATGGCTACACCTTC.